A selection of T cell receptor beta chains follows, all from one sample in a study of T cell repertoires and HLA-DP antigens. These TCRs are of unknown antigen specificity. Data came from immunoSEQ multiplex PCR; TCRdb stores just in-frame clones and leaves some out. The sample lists about 120,000 clones, 80% to 95% seen once, with approximately 0.25% in the top ten. Specimen: CD4+ T cells from PBMCs. The receptors originated from a woman between 18 and 30 years old in good health and CMV-seronegative. CDR3s include the opening cysteine and the closing phenylalanine or tryptophan. Fields, in order: clone size, V gene, D gene, J gene, CDR3 protein, CDR3 DNA. The D gene is left open where the match is weak. Size values are once, few and many counts, or a class for expanded clones, and some rows have none.

clone_size: .
v_call: TRBV19
d_call: TRBD2
j_call: TRBJ2-3
cdr3_aa: CASSIALLGTSGAGGTQYF
cdr3_nt: TGTGCCAGTAGTATAGCTCTCCTAGGGACTAGCGGGGCCGGAGGTACGCAGTATTTT

clone_size: once
v_call: TRBV2
d_call: .
j_call: TRBJ2-7
cdr3_aa: CASSPGGPEQYF
cdr3_nt: TGTGCCAGCAGTCCCGGTGGTCCCGAGCAGTACTTC

clone_size: .
v_call: TRBV9
d_call: .
j_call: TRBJ2-2
cdr3_aa: CASRWDSSTGELFF
cdr3_nt: TGTGCCAGCAGATGGGACTCAAGCACCGGGGAGCTGTTTTTT

clone_size: .
v_call: TRBV28
d_call: TRBD1
j_call: TRBJ2-7
cdr3_aa: CASRTQGRSYEQYF
cdr3_nt: TGTGCCAGCAGAACACAGGGGCGTTCCTACGAGCAGTACTTC

clone_size: .
v_call: TRBV6-1
d_call: .
j_call: TRBJ2-2
cdr3_aa: CASIMGALYGELFF
cdr3_nt: TGTGCCAGCATCATGGGGGCCCTATATGGGGAGCTGTTTTTT

clone_size: once
v_call: TRBV5-6
d_call: .
j_call: TRBJ2-3
cdr3_aa: CASSLDRGGNTDTQYF
cdr3_nt: TGTGCCAGCAGCTTGGATAGGGGGGGCAACACAGATACGCAGTATTTT

clone_size: .
v_call: TRBV5-4
d_call: .
j_call: TRBJ2-2
cdr3_aa: CASSLQNTGELFF
cdr3_nt: TGTGCCAGCAGCTTACAAAACACCGGGGAGCTGTTTTTT

clone_size: .
v_call: TRBV7-8
d_call: .
j_call: TRBJ1-1
cdr3_aa: CASSLELGNTEAFF
cdr3_nt: TGTGCCAGCAGCTTAGAGCTGGGGAACACTGAAGCTTTCTTT

clone_size: .
v_call: TRBV18
d_call: TRBD1
j_call: TRBJ1-3
cdr3_aa: CASSPVPGQGDTIYF
cdr3_nt: TGTGCCAGCTCACCCGTCCCGGGACAGGGAGACACCATATATTTT

clone_size: once
v_call: TRBV18
d_call: TRBD1
j_call: TRBJ1-1
cdr3_aa: CASSPNRDRATEAFF
cdr3_nt: TGTGCCAGCTCACCAAACCGGGACAGAGCCACTGAAGCTTTCTTT

clone_size: once
v_call: TRBV30
d_call: .
j_call: TRBJ1-6
cdr3_aa: CAWSAKTGNSPLHF
cdr3_nt: TGTGCCTGGAGTGCGAAAACAGGGAATTCACCCCTCCACTTT

clone_size: .
v_call: TRBV4-1
d_call: TRBD2
j_call: TRBJ2-1
cdr3_aa: CASSRLAGAYNEQFF
cdr3_nt: TGCGCCAGCAGTAGACTAGCGGGAGCCTACAATGAGCAGTTCTTC

clone_size: .
v_call: TRBV27
d_call: TRBD2
j_call: TRBJ2-3
cdr3_aa: CASNPVGLAGGTDTQYF
cdr3_nt: TGTGCCAGCAACCCCGTGGGGCTAGCGGGGGGCACAGATACGCAGTATTTT

clone_size: .
v_call: TRBV28
d_call: .
j_call: TRBJ2-1
cdr3_aa: CANAPGHLYNEQFF
cdr3_nt: TGTGCCAACGCCCCGGGACACTTATACAATGAGCAGTTCTTC

clone_size: .
v_call: TRBV2
d_call: .
j_call: TRBJ2-7
cdr3_aa: CASSTDTRGHF
cdr3_nt: TGTGCCAGCTCGACGGATACTAGAGGCCACTTC

clone_size: .
v_call: TRBV11-2
d_call: TRBD1
j_call: TRBJ2-1
cdr3_aa: CASSFLFLGQGRNEQFF
cdr3_nt: TGTGCCAGCAGCTTTTTGTTTCTGGGACAGGGTAGGAATGAGCAGTTCTTC

clone_size: .
v_call: TRBV30
d_call: .
j_call: TRBJ1-2
cdr3_aa: CAWRQFLWRKNYGYTF
cdr3_nt: TGTGCCTGGAGGCAGTTTTTATGGCGAAAGAACTATGGCTACACCTTC

clone_size: once
v_call: TRBV28
d_call: TRBD1
j_call: TRBJ1-2
cdr3_aa: CASSLPTGIYGYTF
cdr3_nt: TGTGCCAGCAGTTTACCGACAGGGATCTATGGCTACACCTTC

clone_size: .
v_call: TRBV7-9
d_call: TRBD1
j_call: TRBJ1-2
cdr3_aa: CASSLAGQGGYTF
cdr3_nt: TGTGCCAGCAGCTTAGCGGGACAGGGGGGCTACACCTTC

clone_size: .
v_call: TRBV5-1
d_call: TRBD1
j_call: TRBJ2-2
cdr3_aa: CASSRRDRENTGELFF
cdr3_nt: TGCGCCAGCAGCCGCCGGGACAGGGAGAACACCGGGGAGCTGTTTTTT

clone_size: .
v_call: TRBV5-1
d_call: .
j_call: TRBJ2-6
cdr3_aa: CASSLGPGSGANVLTF
cdr3_nt: TGCGCCAGCAGCTTGGGCCCAGGGTCCGGGGCCAACGTCCTGACTTTC

clone_size: .
v_call: TRBV6-6
d_call: .
j_call: TRBJ2-7
cdr3_aa: CASKAPRTGNYEQYF
cdr3_nt: TGTGCCAGCAAGGCCCCCCGAACTGGGAACTACGAGCAGTACTTC

clone_size: .
v_call: TRBV28
d_call: .
j_call: TRBJ1-1
cdr3_aa: CASSLVSGRENTEAFF
cdr3_nt: TGTGCCAGCAGTTTAGTTAGTGGACGGGAAAACACTGAAGCTTTCTTT

clone_size: .
v_call: TRBV2
d_call: .
j_call: TRBJ1-2
cdr3_aa: CASSRRQDRIDGYTF
cdr3_nt: TGTGCCAGCAGTCGAAGACAGGATCGAATCGATGGCTACACCTTC

clone_size: .
v_call: TRBV6-1
d_call: .
j_call: TRBJ2-3
cdr3_aa: CASSAELDSDDDTQYF
cdr3_nt: TGTGCCAGCAGTGCAGAACTAGACAGCGACGACGATACGCAGTATTTT

clone_size: once
v_call: TRBV5-1
d_call: TRBD2
j_call: TRBJ2-2
cdr3_aa: CASSGWTSLNTGELFF
cdr3_nt: TGCGCCAGCAGCGGATGGACTAGCCTGAACACCGGGGAGCTGTTTTTT

clone_size: once
v_call: TRBV7-2
d_call: .
j_call: TRBJ2-5
cdr3_aa: CASSLGIAPAGQETQYF
cdr3_nt: TGTGCCAGCAGCTTAGGTATAGCGCCCGCGGGTCAAGAGACCCAGTACTTC

clone_size: .
v_call: TRBV30
d_call: .
j_call: TRBJ1-1
cdr3_aa: CACHSTAMNTEAFF
cdr3_nt: TGTGCCTGCCATTCGACAGCGATGAACACTGAAGCTTTCTTT

clone_size: .
v_call: TRBV6-5
d_call: .
j_call: TRBJ1-3
cdr3_aa: CASSGHSGNTIYF
cdr3_nt: TGTGCCAGCAGCGGCCACTCTGGAAACACCATATATTTT

clone_size: .
v_call: TRBV10-2
d_call: TRBD1
j_call: TRBJ2-7
cdr3_aa: CASRPGQGLYEQYF
cdr3_nt: TGCGCCAGCAGACCGGGACAGGGTCTCTACGAGCAGTACTTC

clone_size: .
v_call: TRBV2
d_call: .
j_call: TRBJ2-2
cdr3_aa: CASKFSVSGTGELFF
cdr3_nt: TGTGCCAGCAAATTTAGCGTTTCGGGCACCGGGGAGCTGTTTTTT

clone_size: .
v_call: TRBV7-6
d_call: TRBD2
j_call: TRBJ2-1
cdr3_aa: CASSPSQLAGPNEQFF
cdr3_nt: TGTGCCAGCAGTCCTTCGCAGCTAGCGGGACCCAATGAGCAGTTCTTC

clone_size: .
v_call: TRBV13
d_call: TRBD1
j_call: TRBJ1-2
cdr3_aa: CASSARDRGFYGYTF
cdr3_nt: TGTGCCAGCAGCGCTCGGGACAGGGGCTTCTATGGCTACACCTTC

clone_size: .
v_call: TRBV5-4
d_call: .
j_call: TRBJ2-1
cdr3_aa: CASSRFRGTYNEQFF
cdr3_nt: TGTGCCAGCAGCCGGTTTCGGGGGACCTACAATGAGCAGTTCTTC

clone_size: .
v_call: TRBV5-4
d_call: TRBD1
j_call: TRBJ2-5
cdr3_aa: CASSQTGEETQYF
cdr3_nt: TGTGCCAGCAGTCAAACAGGGGAGGAGACCCAGTACTTC

clone_size: .
v_call: TRBV29-1
d_call: .
j_call: TRBJ2-5
cdr3_aa: CSVQPSDSQETQYF
cdr3_nt: TGCAGCGTCCAACCCTCGGACAGCCAAGAGACCCAGTACTTC

clone_size: .
v_call: TRBV5-6
d_call: .
j_call: TRBJ2-7
cdr3_aa: CASSLTGPPYEQYF
cdr3_nt: TGTGCCAGCAGCTTGACGGGGCCTCCCTACGAGCAGTACTTC

clone_size: .
v_call: TRBV9
d_call: .
j_call: TRBJ2-5
cdr3_aa: CASSAYLWGSEETQYF
cdr3_nt: TGTGCCAGCAGCGCCTATCTTTGGGGGTCTGAAGAGACCCAGTACTTC

clone_size: .
v_call: TRBV6-5
d_call: TRBD1
j_call: TRBJ2-6
cdr3_aa: CASSYRGRGANVLTF
cdr3_nt: TGTGCCAGCAGTTACAGGGGGCGAGGGGCCAACGTCCTGACTTTC

clone_size: few
v_call: TRBV28
d_call: TRBD1
j_call: TRBJ2-2
cdr3_aa: CASSSWWGPGQILYANTGELFF
cdr3_nt: TGTGCCAGCAGTTCTTGGTGGGGCCCGGGACAGATACTTTACGCGAACACCGGGGAGCTGTTTTTT

clone_size: .
v_call: TRBV5-1
d_call: .
j_call: TRBJ2-3
cdr3_aa: CASARGERSTDTQYF
cdr3_nt: TGCGCCAGCGCTAGGGGGGAGAGGAGCACAGATACGCAGTATTTT

clone_size: .
v_call: TRBV7-3
d_call: .
j_call: TRBJ2-2
cdr3_aa: CASSYGHGELFF
cdr3_nt: TGTGCCAGCAGCTACGGGCACGGGGAGCTGTTTTTT

clone_size: .
v_call: TRBV10-1
d_call: TRBD2
j_call: TRBJ2-5
cdr3_aa: CASSEGGDQETQYF
cdr3_nt: TGCGCCAGCAGTGAGGGGGGGGACCAAGAGACCCAGTACTTC

clone_size: .
v_call: TRBV30
d_call: TRBD2
j_call: TRBJ2-5
cdr3_aa: CAWSSGSRETQYF
cdr3_nt: TGTGCCTGGAGTAGCGGGAGTCGGGAGACCCAGTACTTC

clone_size: .
v_call: TRBV7-9
d_call: .
j_call: TRBJ1-4
cdr3_aa: CASSLVFLGQDEKLFF
cdr3_nt: TGTGCCAGCAGCTTAGTGTTTTTGGGGCAGGATGAAAAACTGTTTTTT

clone_size: .
v_call: TRBV5-4
d_call: TRBD1
j_call: TRBJ1-4
cdr3_aa: CASSSAGQKNEKLFF
cdr3_nt: TGTGCCAGCAGCTCGGCGGGACAGAAAAATGAAAAACTGTTTTTT

clone_size: .
v_call: TRBV11-2
d_call: .
j_call: TRBJ1-5
cdr3_aa: CASSPYSNQPQHF
cdr3_nt: TGTGCCAGCAGCCCTTATAGCAATCAGCCCCAGCATTTT